These 19 T cell receptor beta chains were all obtained from the same sample, sequenced in a study of blood T cell repertoires in COVID-19. The assay was immunoSEQ multiplex PCR, and TCRdb's table has in-frame clones only and misses some. Of about 480,000 clones in the sample, around nine tenths were seen once. Sequenced material: peripheral blood. These receptors came from a woman aged 50 to 60 with COVID-19, enrolled during active disease.

The rearrangement links TRBV5-1 to TRBJ2-1; 8 bases are shared with TRBD1. Unmatched junction bases numbered 11, after V lost 4 bases and J lost 8 bases. The V gene's germline CDR1 is SGHRS and CDR2 YFSETQ. This CDR3 has 15 amino acids. CDR3 bases: TGCGCCAGCAGCCCGACCGGGACAGGTTGGGATGAGCAGTTCTTC. Amino acid sequence: CASSPTGTGWDEQFF.

This chain joins TRBV7-9 and TRBJ1-6, with 8 positions matching TRBD1. The CDR3 is 16 residues long. Germline CDR1 reads SEHNR; CDR2 reads FQNEAQ (reference sequence). The V and J ends lost 0 bases and 15 bases, in that order; junction bases with no gene match: 13. The CDR3 sequence is CASSLAPGPGGPVLHF. The CDR3 DNA reads TGTGCCAGCAGCTTAGCCCCCGGGCCAGGGGGCCCGGTCCTCCACTTT.

This clone was found a few times. The chain carries TRBV2 and TRBJ1-5; possibly TRBD1 for D (5 bases). The CDR3 consists of 15 residues. V lost 6 bases and J 3 bases, leaving 15 bases between the germline ends. In germline, CDR1 is SNHLY, CDR2 FYNNEI. DNA of the CDR3: TGTGCCAGCAGCGACGACAGTACCTACAATCAGCCCCAGCATTTT. Amino acids: CASSDDSTYNQPQHF.

This clone was observed a few times. The chain recombines TRBV30 with TRBJ1-6; D is possibly TRBD1 (5 bases). Trimming cost V 0 bases and J 0 bases, with 12 bases left between them. The germline V gene has CDR1 GTSNPN and CDR2 SVGIG (reference sequence). The CDR3 has 17 amino acids. The CDR3 loop reads CAWSVSRDSSYNSPLHF. The CDR3, as DNA: TGTGCCTGGAGTGTCTCTCGCGACAGCTCCTATAATTCACCCCTCCACTTT.

The chain employs TRBV5-6 and TRBJ1-2; TRBD1 aligns across 9 bases. With 3 bases clipped from V and 7 bases from J, the junction kept 7 bases outside the gene matches. The CDR3 length is 14 residues. The V gene's germline CDR1 is SGHDT and CDR2 YYEEEE. CDR3 sequence (DNA): TGTGCCAGCAGCTCGAACAGGGGGCAAGGTGGCTACACCTTC. The encoded protein is CASSSNRGQGGYTF. Looking up the rest from reference TRBV5-6 and TRBJ1-2 gives the full variable domain: DAGVTQSPTHLIKTRGQQVTLRCSPKSGHDTVSWYQQALGQGPQFIFQYYEEEERQRGNFPDRFSGHQFPNYSSELNVNALLLGDSALYLCASSSNRGQGGYTFGSGTRLTVV.

The V call is TRBV9, the J call TRBJ2-7; TRBD1 agrees at 7 bases. Germline V lookup: CDR1 SGDLS, CDR2 YYNGEE. This CDR3 contains 15 residues. After removal of 5 bases from V and 5 bases from J, the junction contained 13 bases not matched to a gene. DNA of the CDR3: TGTGCCAGCAGTTTCCGGGACAGCGCCCTGGACGAGCAGTACTTC. Translated: CASSFRDSALDEQYF.

V usage is TRBV7-9 and J usage is TRBJ2-2; 10 bases line up with TRBD1. The CDR3 covers 16 residues. The J segment lost 5 bases and the V segment lost 5 bases, leaving 8 bases of the junction unmatched. The V gene's germline CDR1 is SEHNR and CDR2 FQNEAQ (reference sequence). CDR3 region: CASSAVDRGLTGELFF. Here the CDR3 DNA reads TGTGCCAGCAGCGCCGTCGACAGGGGGCTGACCGGGGAGCTGTTTTTT.

This clone has only one observation. This chain uses TRBV3-1 (or the pseudogene TRBV3-2) with TRBJ1-1; possible D gene TRBD1, 5 bases. Germline-derived CDR1 and CDR2 are LGHDT and YNNKEL (reference sequence). CDR3 length equals 15 residues. V lost 4 bases and J 4 bases, leaving 16 bases between the germline ends. CDR3 amino acids: CASSRELGGSTEAFF. The DNA of the CDR3 is TGTGCCAGCAGCCGAGAGTTGGGGGGGAGCACTGAAGCTTTCTTT.

V and J are TRBV5-1 and TRBJ2-2; a possible D gene is TRBD2 (5 bases). The CDR3 is made up of 15 amino acids. CDR1 and CDR2 from the germline V gene are SGHRS and YFSETQ. V was cut by 6 bases and J by 0 bases, with 12 bases left in between. This CDR3 is CASTLAEANTGELFF. The CDR3 DNA follows: TGCGCCAGCACCCTCGCGGAGGCGAACACCGGGGAGCTGTTTTTT. Looking up the rest from reference TRBV5-1 and TRBJ2-2 gives the full variable domain: KAGVTQTPRYLIKTRGQQVTLSCSPISGHRSVSWYQQTPGQGLQFLFEYFSETQRNKGNFPGRFSGRQFSNSRSEMNVSTLELGDSALYLCASTLAEANTGELFFGEGSRLTVL.

The rearrangement joins TRBV9 to TRBJ1-3; 7 bases fit TRBD1. The germline V gene has CDR1 SGDLS and CDR2 YYNGEE. V lost 5 bases to trimming and J lost 4 bases; unmatched junction nucleotides: 9. The CDR3 is made up of 15 amino acids. The CDR3 nucleotides are TGTGCCAGCAGTGCCGACGACAGGGTAGGAAACACCATATATTTT. This encodes CASSADDRVGNTIYF.

The rearrangement joins TRBV27 to TRBJ2-7; D perhaps matches TRBD2 (7 bases). Germline CDR1 MNHEY, CDR2 SMNVEV (reference sequence). The CDR3 totals 14 residues. Trimming took 4 bases from V and 0 from J, leaving 10 bases between them. The CDR3 DNA sequence: TGTGCCAGCAGTTGGGGGGGGGCCTCCTACGAGCAGTACTTC. This gives the protein CASSWGGASYEQYF.

V is TRBV5-1 and J is TRBJ1-1, with 8 bases matching TRBD1. Germline CDR1 and CDR2: SGHRS and YFSETQ. J was trimmed by 3 bases and V by 6 bases; bases with no gene match: 13. CDR3 length: 16 amino acids. The DNA for the CDR3 is TGCGCCAGCACTCTTCGGACAGGGCGTGAGCACACTGAAGCTTTCTTT. It encodes CASTLRTGREHTEAFF.

Remarks on this clone: A much bigger clone sits one base away, suggesting this may be a read error. The chain joins TRBV6-5 to TRBJ2-7, with 9 positions matching TRBD1. This CDR3 has 13 amino acids. V lost 4 bases to trimming and J lost 3 bases; unmatched junction nucleotides: 1. Germline-derived CDR1 and CDR2 are MNHEY and SVGAGI. CDR3 protein: CASSWDRDYEQYF. As DNA, the CDR3 is TGTGCCAGCAGTTGGGACAGGGACTACGAGCAGTACTTC.

This clone was counted a few times. This rearrangement joins TRBV7-3 to TRBJ1-1, with 10 bases lining up with TRBD1. Germline V gives CDR1 SGHTA, CDR2 FQGTGA. The CDR3 contains 15 residues. J lost 6 bases, V lost 6 bases, and 10 bases had no gene match. CDR3 protein: CASRYNQGQGSEAFF. The CDR3 DNA reads as TGTGCCAGCAGATACAACCAGGGACAGGGGTCTGAAGCTTTCTTT.

The chain links TRBV9 to TRBJ2-4; 7 bases align to TRBD2. CDR1 is SGDLS and CDR2 is YYNGEE in the germline V gene. This CDR3 is 14 amino acids long. V gave up 2 bases and J gave up 8 bases; unmatched junction bases: 7. In DNA, the CDR3 is TGTGCCAGCAGCGTTGGCGGGGGTGCGGACATTCAGTACTTC. It specifies CASSVGGGADIQYF.

In regard to this clone: Other DNA sequences from this sample encode an identical CDR3 as well. The chain has TRBV5-1 and TRBJ2-3; D is possibly TRBD1 (6 bases). V was shortened by 3 bases and J by 0 bases, with 11 bases between the two germline ends. This CDR3 has 15 amino acids. Germline loops: CDR1 SGHRS, CDR2 YFSETQ. This CDR3 reads CASSSGTPSTDTQYF. Here the CDR3 DNA reads TGCGCCAGCAGCTCGGGGACACCAAGCACAGATACGCAGTATTTT.

V is TRBV19 and J is TRBJ1-1; TRBD1 is a possible D gene (6 bases). The CDR3 totals 15 residues. From germline, CDR1 is LNHDA and CDR2 SQIVND (reference sequence). Trimming shortened V by 9 bases and J by 0 bases, and 17 bases separated the two germline ends. CDR3 sequence (DNA): TGTGCCAGCCAAACAGGGTATACGATGAACACTGAAGCTTTCTTT. Amino acids: CASQTGYTMNTEAFF.

The chain carries TRBV9 and TRBJ1-1, with TRBD1 identical over 11 bases. Germline-derived CDR1 and CDR2 are SGDLS and YYNGEE. V was clipped by 3 bases and J by 7 bases; unmatched bases: 11. CDR3 length equals 16 residues. In DNA, the CDR3 is TGTGCCAGCAGCGCAGAGGACAGGGGGCAGGAGGATGAAGCTTTCTTT. Its protein product is CASSAEDRGQEDEAFF.

The chain carries TRBV3-1 (or the pseudogene TRBV3-2) and TRBJ1-2; no definite D call. The CDR3 length is 16 residues. Trimming took 4 bases from V and 2 from J, leaving 17 bases between them. CDR1 LGHDT and CDR2 YNNKEL come from the germline V gene (reference sequence). DNA of the CDR3: TGTGCCAGCAGCCGATCATCTAGCAGGACCAACTATGGCTACACCTTC. This encodes CASSRSSSRTNYGYTF.